The sequence of this T cell receptor beta chain was determined in a study of breast tumors, draining lymph nodes, adjacent tissues. Notes on the study in general: Tumor TCR diversity was below lymph nodes but above nontumor tissue. Most tumor T cells seemingly derive from lymph node, then expand in tumor.

One entry per CDR3 protein results from TCRdb running MiXCR on the multiplex PCR reads. The table includes some 170,000 distinct CDR3 sequences, approximately 33% detected once. Concerning this clonotype itself: What it binds is not known.

Germline assignment: CDR1 KGHSH and CDR2 LQKENI. The CDR3 is made up of 20 amino acids. V dropped 1 base and J dropped 0; count of bases not matched to a gene: 16. The lymph nodes were axillary draining lymph nodes from breast cancer patients. The chain joins TRBV18 to TRBJ2-7; 9 bases are shared with TRBD2. The clonotype originates from a female donor with breast cancer. Some clones in this sample may be carry-over from other donors' samples. Sequencing input: axillary lymph node tissue. DNA for the CDR3: TGTGCCAGCTCACCACGAAGACTAGCGGACATCAATCAATACTCCTACGAGCAGTACTTC. The encoded protein is CASSPRRLADINQYSYEQYF.